Listed below are T cell receptor beta chains from one sample, sequenced in a study of technical replicates of blood from several donors. Using immunoSEQ multiplex PCR, the repertoire was profiled, and TCRdb retains in-frame clones only, with some absent. The table records some 74,000 clones, about 89% of them present only once. Material for sequencing was T cells isolated from PBMCs. The receptor source for this set is a human donor in good health. Each CDR3 is given with its conserved first and last residue. D genes are given only for firm matches. The size entry is marked missing in some rows and otherwise reads once, few, many or a size class.

>TRBV5-1|TRBJ2-7|.|.
CASSSHREGYEQYF
TGCGCCAGCAGCTCACACAGGGAGGGCTACGAGCAGTACTTC
>TRBV28|TRBJ1-1|.|.
CASSLGGASTEAFF
TGTGCCAGCAGTTTAGGGGGGGCAAGCACTGAAGCTTTCTTT
>TRBV30|TRBJ2-3|TRBD2|.
CACTSGVSDTQYF
TGTGCCTGCACGAGCGGGGTATCAGATACGCAGTATTTT
>TRBV28|TRBJ1-5|.|.
CASSFQGYGQPQHF
TGTGCCAGCAGTTTTCAGGGGTACGGGCAGCCCCAGCATTTT
>TRBV4-1|TRBJ2-6|TRBD1|once
CASSRGQGAVSGANVLTF
TGCGCCAGCAGCCGAGGACAGGGGGCAGTTTCTGGGGCCAACGTCCTGACTTTC
>TRBV5-5|TRBJ2-4|.|.
CASSSDHGLLLAKNIQYF
TGTGCCAGCAGCTCTGATCACGGACTGTTACTAGCCAAAAACATTCAGTACTTC
>TRBV5-4|TRBJ2-1|.|.
CASSLVRNEQFF
TGTGCCAGCAGCTTGGTCAGAAATGAGCAGTTCTTC
>TRBV30|TRBJ2-7|.|once
CASLKERYEQYF
TGTGCCTCCTTGAAGGAGAGGTACGAGCAGTACTTC
>TRBV30|TRBJ1-1|TRBD1|.
CAYRDRAISGAFF
TGTGCCTACCGGGACAGGGCGATCAGTGGAGCTTTCTTT
>TRBV5-8|TRBJ2-1|TRBD2|.
CASSGGLAEQFF
TGTGCCAGCAGCGGGGGACTAGCGGAGCAGTTCTTC
>TRBV27|TRBJ1-1|.|.
CASQIGLTNTEAFF
TGTGCCAGCCAAATTGGACTGACGAACACTGAAGCTTTCTTT
>TRBV7-2|TRBJ1-1|.|once
CASSLYRLRADTEAFF
TGTGCCAGCAGCTTATATAGGCTCAGGGCGGACACTGAAGCTTTCTTT
>TRBV27|TRBJ2-7|TRBD2|.
CASSQAGVYEQYF
TGTGCCAGCAGCCAAGCGGGAGTGTACGAGCAGTACTTC
>TRBV14|TRBJ2-7|TRBD2|.
CASSLGTSGYYEQYF
TGTGCCAGCAGCCTGGGGACTAGCGGTTACTACGAGCAGTACTTC